This T cell receptor (beta chain) was identified during a study of T cell responses to AZD1222 COVID-19 vaccine. Some clones are missing from TCRdb's copy, which holds only in-frame ones; the method was immunoSEQ multiplex PCR. This sample has 190,000 or so clones, with roughly 91% found just once. Timing groups of about 4 and about 12 weeks for second doses were pooled. Findings and limits, study-wide: Repertoires were obtained solely post-peak T cell response. Spike-specific TCR repertoires showed rising breadth and depth after two AZD1222 doses.

With respect to this clone: Its antigen is as yet unknown.

Looked up from germline, CDR1 is GTSNPN and CDR2 is SVGIG (reference sequence). V shed 8 bases and J shed 7 bases, with 17 bases lying between them. This CDR3 contains 13 residues. The chain combines TRBV30 with TRBJ2-2; D is unresolved. This receptor was obtained from an adult who received the AZD1222 COVID-19 vaccine. Sample: peripheral blood, taken 28 days after the second AZD1222 dose. CDR3 nucleotides: TGTGCCCGAGGAGTAGCTGGCCACGGGGAGCTGTTTTTT. Its protein product is CARGVAGHGELFF. Variable domain in full (rest from reference TRBV30 and TRBJ2-2): SQTIHQWPATLVQPVGSPLSLECTVEGTSNPNLYWYRQAAGRGLQLLFYSVGIGQISSEVPQNLSASRPQDRQFILSSKKLLLSDSGFYLCARGVAGHGELFFGEGSRLTVL.